What follows describes a single T cell receptor (beta chain). Its cognate antigen is unknown. This record comes from a study of blood T cells in healthy people across ages. Overall study: Capture via template switching afforded approximately one barcoded beta molecule per two T cells.

Germline V gives CDR1 SGHAT, CDR2 FQNNGV. The V gene end was trimmed by 6 bases and the J gene end by 7 bases; junction bases not matched to a gene: 9. There are 15 residues in the CDR3. General observations from the study: Age showed a roughly linear inverse relationship with TCR beta diversity per million T cells. It was the long-lived donors that had more naive CD4+ cells and higher diversity than aged donors.

A second PCR, run for 7 to 11 cycles, used a sample-barcoded 5' primer plus a J-beta primer mix. A 12-random-nucleotide template-switch adaptor tagged each cDNA molecule. TCRdb redid the calling of the 5' RACE reads with MiXCR, one entry per CDR3 protein. The repertoire has just over 800,000 distinct CDR3 sequences, under 80% of them found once; the top ten carry about 27%. The sequenced sample was blood. This TCR derives from a man younger than 45 in good health. The chain employs TRBV11-2 and TRBJ1-6, with TRBD1 identical over 7 bases. The CDR3 coding sequence is TGTGCCAGCAGTCCCCTGGGACAGATGAATTCACCCCTCCACTTT. Its protein is CASSPLGQMNSPLHF.